This is a list of T cell receptor beta chains from one sample in a study of coeliac disease. Some clones are missing from TCRdb's copy, which holds only in-frame ones; the method was immunoSEQ multiplex PCR. Found here are roughly 960 clones, roughly 61% of them singletons; the top ten hold around an eighth. Sample: lamina propria lymphocytes from the gut. These receptor sequences come from a woman aged 50 to 65 with celiac disease on a gluten-free diet. Both conserved end residues are part of each CDR3. Size is stated for part of the rows, as once, few or many counts, or as a class when the clone is expanded.

v_gene	len	j_gene	abundance	CDR3aa
TRBV28	14	TRBJ2-3	NA	CASSWGGSTDTQYF
TRBV5-1	15	TRBJ2-7	NA	CASSTGGAGTYEQYF
TRBV6-5	13	TRBJ1-1	NA	CASSYMPGTEAFF
TRBV7-8	16	TRBJ2-3	once	CASSPRQGRGTDTQYF
TRBV7-9	15	TRBJ2-7	few	CAGQRNRDSSYEQYF
TRBV10-2	13	TRBJ1-3	NA	CASSTGGRNTIYF
TRBV5-1	14	TRBJ1-6	NA	CASSGGTYNSPLHF
TRBV7-2	16	TRBJ1-1	NA	CASSRTLQGMNTEAFF
TRBV30	13	TRBJ1-2	NA	CASYLRDRYGYTF
TRBV18	13	TRBJ2-1	NA	CASSPDSHNEQFF
TRBV5-6	13	TRBJ1-2	NA	CASSLVSDYGYTF
TRBV18	15	TRBJ1-1	NA	CATSRATGLVTEAFF
TRBV21-1	16	TRBJ2-1	NA	CASSTPGTSGRGEQFF
TRBV4-3	13	TRBJ1-2	large	CASSQWTGYGYTF
TRBV9	16	TRBJ2-1	NA	CASSVGGTLGYNEQFF
TRBV6-6	15	TRBJ2-1	few	CASSYEGPLGDEQFF
TRBV5-1	14	TRBJ2-1	NA	CASSLAHSYNEQFF
TRBV9	14	TRBJ1-6	NA	CASSRGQNNSPLHF
TRBV6-9	13	TRBJ1-2	few	CASSYTGSYGYTF
TRBV6-8	14	TRBJ1-6	few	CASTTGTEYSPLHF
TRBV19	16	TRBJ2-1	NA	CASMGTGVDPYNEQFF
TRBV7-9	16	TRBJ2-1	NA	CASSLRWDRARGEQFF
TRBV10-2	18	TRBJ2-2	large	CASTEELGGGQDTGELFF
TRBV7-2	14	TRBJ2-3	few	CASSLSGGTDTQYF
TRBV19	13	TRBJ1-1	NA	CASSTTAGAEAFF
TRBV6-1	14	TRBJ1-2	NA	CASSPPDWNYGYTF
TRBV10-3	19	TRBJ2-7	NA	CAISESYLAGDGPEYEQYF
TRBV5-1	12	TRBJ2-3	NA	CASSPGTDTQYF
TRBV5-4	15	TRBJ1-1	NA	CASSWGGGTPLKAFF
TRBV15	18	TRBJ1-3	NA	CATSRVGPGHSIGNTIYF
TRBV10-3	14	TRBJ2-5	large	CAISGGIFQETQYF
TRBV10-3	15	TRBJ2-1	few	CAISGWRGGFIEQFF
TRBV5-6	14	TRBJ1-6	once	CASSLRGLNSPLHF
TRBV7-8	14	TRBJ2-5	NA	CASSPPVQGKTQYF
TRBV4-1	16	TRBJ2-3	few	CASSQLLAGETDTQYF
TRBV11-2	15	TRBJ1-5	NA	CASSLGGGASQPQHF
TRBV27	14	TRBJ1-2	NA	CAGPRQQGNYGYTF
TRBV30	12	TRBJ2-7	NA	CAWGGRAHEQYF
TRBV19	14	TRBJ1-6	NA	CASRPGATGGPLHF
TRBV5-1	12	TRBJ1-2	NA	CASSYDSYGYTF
TRBV27	18	TRBJ2-5	NA	CASSSGLAGGPGQETQYF
TRBV12-5	14	TRBJ1-5	once	CATTPGQDNQPQHF
TRBV5-3	17	TRBJ2-1	large	CARSSSWSRDTYNEQFF
TRBV11-2	15	TRBJ2-4	NA	CASSPHTGGKNIQYF
TRBV10-2	14	TRBJ2-7	NA	CASSEHRADYEQYF
TRBV4-3	14	TRBJ1-4	hyperexpanded	CASSHRDFGEKLFF
TRBV9	16	TRBJ2-5	large	CASSVLAGGPGETQYF
TRBV7-9	16	TRBJ1-2	few	CASSSPTGMGMRGYTF
TRBV2	16	TRBJ2-1	few	CASSNPRRGYGNEQFF
TRBV19	16	TRBJ1-5	NA	CASIPTGQDPYQPQHF
TRBV2	14	TRBJ2-5	few	CASSEGRNGETQYF
TRBV6-1	15	TRBJ2-1	once	CASRRGQGANNEQFF
TRBV19	14	TRBJ1-6	NA	CASSPQGPNSPLHF
TRBV5-8	16	TRBJ2-3	once	CASSLEETGATDTQYF
TRBV4-2	14	TRBJ1-5	few	CASSLGQGIQPQHF
TRBV1	12	TRBJ2-5	NA	CERGKREETQYF
TRBV7-2	14	TRBJ1-3	few	CASSLEHAGNTIYF
TRBV13	17	TRBJ2-2	NA	CASSGVGTGVGAGELFF
TRBV28	15	TRBJ2-3	NA	CASSPFRGVADTQYF
TRBV5-6	17	TRBJ2-1	large	CASSVLLWVHGYNEQFF